A selection of T cell receptor beta chains follows, all from one sample in a study of T cell repertoires in cytomegalovirus infection. TCRdb re-derived calls from the reads in MiXCR, one entry per CDR3 protein. The sample lists roughly 250,000 distinct CDR3 sequences; 9% to 15% were seen once. The source material was PBMCs. These receptors all stem from a human donor in good health (CMV status not recorded). Some clones in this sample may be carry-over from other donors' samples. The CDR3 runs from the conserved cysteine through the conserved F or W. The order of the fields is V gene, J gene, D gene, clone size, CDR3 protein, CDR3 DNA. The D gene is left open where the match is weak. The size entry is marked missing in some rows and otherwise reads once, few, many or a size class.

v_call: TRBV6-1; j_call: TRBJ2-5; d_call: TRBD2; clone_size: many; cdr3_aa: CASSRTSGGLETQYF; cdr3_nt: TGTGCCAGCAGTAGAACTAGCGGGGGGCTTGAGACCCAGTACTTC
v_call: TRBV28; j_call: TRBJ2-3; d_call: -; clone_size: many; cdr3_aa: CASSFPQGTQYF; cdr3_nt: TGTGCCAGCAGTTTCCCGCAGGGTACGCAGTATTTT
v_call: TRBV6-5; j_call: TRBJ1-1; d_call: TRBD1; clone_size: -; cdr3_aa: CASTKGTGVGTEAFF; cdr3_nt: TGTGCCAGCACCAAGGGGACAGGGGTGGGAACTGAAGCTTTCTTT
v_call: TRBV14; j_call: TRBJ2-2; d_call: TRBD2; clone_size: few; cdr3_aa: CASSPGLAGPGELFF; cdr3_nt: TGTGCCAGCAGCCCGGGACTAGCGGGACCCGGGGAGCTGTTTTTT
v_call: TRBV19; j_call: TRBJ1-5; d_call: -; clone_size: many; cdr3_aa: CASSIQGNNQPQHF; cdr3_nt: TGTGCCAGTAGTATACAGGGCAACAATCAGCCCCAGCATTTT
v_call: TRBV28; j_call: TRBJ1-2; d_call: TRBD1; clone_size: many; cdr3_aa: CASSLGTGANYGYTF; cdr3_nt: TGTGCCAGCAGTTTGGGGACAGGTGCTAACTATGGCTACACCTTC
v_call: TRBV7-2; j_call: TRBJ1-3; d_call: -; clone_size: many; cdr3_aa: CASSFQGRGNTIYF; cdr3_nt: TGTGCCAGCAGCTTTCAGGGGCGAGGAAACACCATATATTTT
v_call: TRBV19; j_call: TRBJ1-3; d_call: -; clone_size: few; cdr3_aa: CASSPTRTGNTIYF; cdr3_nt: TGTGCCAGTAGTCCGACCCGAACGGGAAACACCATATATTTT
v_call: TRBV7-2; j_call: TRBJ1-6; d_call: -; clone_size: many; cdr3_aa: CASSLDGGAYNSPLHF; cdr3_nt: TGTGCCAGCAGCTTAGATGGGGGAGCCTATAATTCACCCCTCCACTTT
v_call: TRBV6-8; j_call: TRBJ1-4; d_call: -; clone_size: few; cdr3_aa: CASRPSGGDEKLFF; cdr3_nt: TGTGCCAGCAGACCATCCGGGGGCGATGAAAAACTGTTTTTT
v_call: TRBV28; j_call: TRBJ1-3; d_call: -; clone_size: many; cdr3_aa: CASLTADTIYF; cdr3_nt: TGTGCCAGCCTCACCGCGGACACCATATATTTT
v_call: TRBV7-2; j_call: TRBJ1-5; d_call: -; clone_size: many; cdr3_aa: CASSSQGSAGRIGQPQHF; cdr3_nt: TGTGCCAGCAGCTCCCAGGGATCGGCAGGGAGAATTGGTCAGCCCCAGCATTTT
v_call: TRBV12-3/TRBV12-4; j_call: TRBJ1-2; d_call: -; clone_size: few; cdr3_aa: CASRVYNAGYTF; cdr3_nt: TGTGCCAGCAGGGTGTACAACGCTGGCTACACCTTC
v_call: TRBV7-9; j_call: TRBJ2-2; d_call: TRBD2; clone_size: many; cdr3_aa: CASSTGLASGELFF; cdr3_nt: TGTGCCAGCAGCACGGGACTAGCGTCCGGGGAGCTGTTTTTT
v_call: TRBV30; j_call: TRBJ1-1; d_call: -; clone_size: -; cdr3_aa: CAWRSGRNTEAFF; cdr3_nt: TGTGCCTGGAGATCGGGCAGAAACACTGAAGCTTTCTTT
v_call: TRBV4-1; j_call: TRBJ2-1; d_call: -; clone_size: -; cdr3_aa: CASSQDYLANEQFF; cdr3_nt: TGCGCCAGCAGCCAAGATTACCTCGCCAATGAGCAGTTCTTC
v_call: TRBV7-2; j_call: TRBJ2-7; d_call: TRBD2; clone_size: many; cdr3_aa: CASSASGGAYEQYF; cdr3_nt: TGTGCCAGCAGCGCCTCCGGGGGGGCCTACGAGCAGTACTTC
v_call: TRBV6-2/TRBV6-3; j_call: TRBJ1-1; d_call: -; clone_size: many; cdr3_aa: CASRGTDPSRTEAFF; cdr3_nt: TGTGCCAGCAGAGGAACGGATCCGTCTAGGACTGAAGCTTTCTTT
v_call: TRBV6-1; j_call: TRBJ1-1; d_call: -; clone_size: -; cdr3_aa: CASRGWGEAFF; cdr3_nt: TGTGCCAGCCGGGGGTGGGGTGAAGCTTTCTTT
v_call: TRBV2; j_call: TRBJ1-3; d_call: -; clone_size: few; cdr3_aa: CASSEGTVLSGNTIYF; cdr3_nt: TGTGCCAGCAGTGAAGGGACAGTCCTCTCTGGAAACACCATATATTTT
v_call: TRBV7-2; j_call: TRBJ2-7; d_call: TRBD2; clone_size: many; cdr3_aa: CASSLGPGGPHEQYF; cdr3_nt: TGTGCCAGCAGCTTAGGCCCGGGAGGGCCCCACGAGCAGTACTTC
v_call: TRBV27; j_call: TRBJ2-7; d_call: -; clone_size: few; cdr3_aa: CASSSGVPPYEQYF; cdr3_nt: TGTGCCAGCAGTTCGGGAGTGCCGCCCTACGAGCAGTACTTC
v_call: TRBV2; j_call: TRBJ1-5; d_call: -; clone_size: many; cdr3_aa: CASSEAGGGAQHF; cdr3_nt: TGTGCCAGCAGTGAAGCGGGCGGGGGGGCCCAGCATTTT
v_call: TRBV19; j_call: TRBJ2-1; d_call: TRBD1; clone_size: many; cdr3_aa: CASSMKDRVIYEQFF; cdr3_nt: TGTGCCAGTAGTATGAAGGACAGGGTCATTTACGAGCAGTTCTTC
v_call: TRBV18; j_call: TRBJ2-3; d_call: -; clone_size: -; cdr3_aa: CASSPPAASDTQYF; cdr3_nt: TGTGCCAGCTCACCACCAGCGGCCTCAGATACGCAGTATTTT
v_call: TRBV28; j_call: TRBJ2-4; d_call: -; clone_size: -; cdr3_aa: CASSFQSLRIQYF; cdr3_nt: TGTGCCAGCAGTTTCCAGTCCCTGCGCATTCAGTACTTC
v_call: TRBV7-2; j_call: TRBJ2-1; d_call: TRBD1; clone_size: many; cdr3_aa: CASSPSLRGPNEQFF; cdr3_nt: TGTGCCAGCAGCCCTAGCCTGAGGGGGCCCAATGAGCAGTTCTTC
v_call: TRBV27; j_call: TRBJ2-5; d_call: TRBD1; clone_size: many; cdr3_aa: CASSFARTGGETQYF; cdr3_nt: TGTGCCAGCAGTTTTGCGAGGACAGGGGGAGAGACCCAGTACTTC
v_call: TRBV20-1; j_call: TRBJ2-3; d_call: TRBD2; clone_size: few; cdr3_aa: CSAGAGDTDTQYF; cdr3_nt: TGCAGTGCTGGGGCGGGAGACACAGATACGCAGTATTTT
v_call: TRBV7-8; j_call: TRBJ1-6; d_call: -; clone_size: many; cdr3_aa: CASSLGSLGSPLHF; cdr3_nt: TGTGCCAGCAGCTTAGGTTCCTTGGGGTCACCCCTCCACTTT
v_call: TRBV29-1; j_call: TRBJ2-2; d_call: TRBD2; clone_size: many; cdr3_aa: CSVEREGRGATGELFF; cdr3_nt: TGCAGCGTTGAGCGGGAGGGCCGGGGAGCCACCGGGGAGCTGTTTTTT
v_call: TRBV5-1; j_call: TRBJ1-5; d_call: TRBD1; clone_size: -; cdr3_aa: CASSLAVRGATYSNQPQHF; cdr3_nt: TGCGCCAGCAGCTTGGCGGTCAGGGGGGCGACCTATAGCAATCAGCCCCAGCATTTT
v_call: TRBV19; j_call: TRBJ1-1; d_call: TRBD1; clone_size: many; cdr3_aa: CASSLGQGGKNTEAFF; cdr3_nt: TGTGCCAGTAGCCTCGGACAGGGAGGGAAGAACACTGAAGCTTTCTTT
v_call: TRBV27; j_call: TRBJ1-1; d_call: TRBD1; clone_size: many; cdr3_aa: CASSLGAGGNTEAFF; cdr3_nt: TGTGCCAGCAGTTTAGGGGCAGGGGGAAACACTGAAGCTTTCTTT
v_call: TRBV6-1; j_call: TRBJ2-2; d_call: -; clone_size: many; cdr3_aa: CASSSTGELFF; cdr3_nt: TGTGCCAGCAGTTCCACCGGGGAGCTGTTTTTT
v_call: TRBV7-2; j_call: TRBJ2-2; d_call: -; clone_size: many; cdr3_aa: CASRAGLTGELFF; cdr3_nt: TGTGCCAGCAGGGCAGGGCTCACCGGGGAGCTGTTTTTT
v_call: TRBV4-1; j_call: TRBJ2-7; d_call: -; clone_size: few; cdr3_aa: CASSQEEGRYYEQYF; cdr3_nt: TGCGCCAGCAGCCAAGAAGAAGGCAGGTACTACGAGCAGTACTTC
v_call: TRBV7-8; j_call: TRBJ2-3; d_call: -; clone_size: many; cdr3_aa: CASRPGSTDTQYF; cdr3_nt: TGTGCCAGCAGGCCCGGCAGCACAGATACGCAGTATTTT
v_call: TRBV20-1; j_call: TRBJ2-5; d_call: TRBD2; clone_size: few; cdr3_aa: CSASTSGSRGGTQYF; cdr3_nt: TGCAGTGCTAGTACTAGCGGGAGCCGGGGGGGGACCCAGTACTTC
v_call: TRBV14; j_call: TRBJ2-1; d_call: TRBD1; clone_size: -; cdr3_aa: CASSRDRGLLNEQFF; cdr3_nt: TGTGCCAGCAGCCGGGACAGGGGGCTCCTAAATGAGCAGTTCTTC
v_call: TRBV5-4; j_call: TRBJ2-5; d_call: TRBD2; clone_size: -; cdr3_aa: CASSSPRGEQETQYF; cdr3_nt: TGTGCCAGCAGCTCCCCTCGGGGGGAGCAAGAGACCCAGTACTTC
v_call: TRBV9; j_call: TRBJ2-3; d_call: TRBD2; clone_size: few; cdr3_aa: CASSPRASGEGHTQYF; cdr3_nt: TGTGCCAGCAGCCCCCGGGCTAGCGGGGAGGGGCATACGCAGTATTTT